The 22 T cell receptor beta chains reported below all come from one sample, sequenced in a study of T cell responses to AZD1222 COVID-19 vaccine. TCRdb's copy holds only in-frame clones and misses some; the assay was immunoSEQ multiplex PCR. The sample contains roughly 120,000 clones, around 90% of which appear only once. Sequenced here: peripheral blood, sampled on day 0 of AZD1222 vaccination. These receptors were taken from an adult in good health.

The gene calls are TRBV6-2 or TRBV6-3 and TRBJ2-7; D may be TRBD2 (6 bases). Trimming took off 2 bases at V and 0 bases at J, with 11 bases between the two ends. The length of the CDR3 is 15 residues. The germline V gene has CDR1 MNHEY and CDR2 SVGEGT. The CDR3 DNA sequence: TGTGCCAGCAGTTACGCGGGAAGGAGCTCCTACGAGCAGTACTTC. This encodes CASSYAGRSSYEQYF.

The chain employs TRBV6-1 and TRBJ1-2; D may be TRBD1 (5 bases). Germline CDR1 reads MNHNS; CDR2 reads SASEGT. This CDR3 is built from 15 residues. Trimming shortened V by 2 bases and J by 8 bases, and 18 bases separated the two germline ends. This CDR3 is CASSELGIGGAGYTF. The CDR3 DNA reads as TGTGCCAGCAGTGAACTGGGTATAGGCGGGGCGGGCTACACCTTC.

The sample holds one count of this clone. This sequence joins TRBV7-9 and TRBJ2-7; TRBD1 matches at 9 bases. V lost 3 bases and J lost 5; bases outside the gene matches: 5. From germline, CDR1 is SEHNR and CDR2 FQNEAQ (reference sequence). CDR3 length equals 14 residues. The CDR3: CASSFGTGKHEQYF. The DNA of the CDR3 is TGTGCCAGCAGCTTTGGGACAGGGAAACACGAGCAGTACTTC.

The CDR3 DNA sequence: TGCGCCAGCAGCCAACCCCGGGACAGGGGGCACGAAAGCTCCTATAATTCACCCCTCCACTTT. This sequence encodes CASSQPRDRGHESSYNSPLHF. The genes are TRBV4-1 and TRBJ1-6; 12 bases are shared with TRBD1. V lost 2 bases and J lost 0; bases outside the gene matches: 11. Looked up from germline, CDR1 is MGHRA and CDR2 is YSYEKL. The CDR3 is 21 residues long.

The J gene is TRBJ2-5, the V gene TRBV6-5; a possible D gene is TRBD2 (5 bases). The ends were cut back, 7 bases at V and 9 bases at J, with 15 bases in the middle. Per germline, CDR1 MNHEY and CDR2 SVGAGI. The CDR3 runs 12 residues. Written as DNA, the CDR3 is TGTGCCAGCAAGAGAGACACGGGGTCCCAGTACTTC. Its translation is CASKRDTGSQYF.

This chain connects TRBV4-2 to TRBJ2-5, with a possible D match to TRBD2 (6 bases). V was cut by 2 bases and J by 4 bases, with 17 bases left in between. CDR1 is LGHNA and CDR2 is YNFKEQ in the germline V gene. This CDR3 contains 16 residues. The CDR3 nucleotides read TGTGCCAGCAGCCAAAGGGTCACAAGGAGGGGAGAGACCCAGTACTTC. It yields the protein CASSQRVTRRGETQYF.

V gene TRBV6-5 combines with J gene TRBJ1-5; weak D call: TRBD1 (5 bases). The V gene's germline CDR1 is MNHEY and CDR2 SVGAGI. This CDR3 region has 13 residues. V lost 4 bases to trimming and J lost 2 bases, with 6 bases between them. The CDR3 DNA sequence: TGTGCCAGCAGTTTCAGGGGCAATCAGCCCCAGCATTTT. The encoded protein is CASSFRGNQPQHF.

The chain carries TRBV10-3 and TRBJ2-1; D is unclear. Trimming left V 0 bases short and J 4 bases short, with 10 bases between. CDR1 is ENHRY and CDR2 is SYGVKD in the germline V gene. The CDR3 length is 15 residues. CDR3 DNA: TGTGCCATCAGTGAGTCGAGGCAGCTTTACAATGAGCAGTTCTTC. It yields the protein CAISESRQLYNEQFF.

The chain uses TRBV27 and TRBJ1-6; D ambiguous. CDR1 is MNHEY, CDR2 SMNVEV, per germline (reference sequence). This CDR3 comprises 12 residues. V shed 2 bases and J shed 12 bases, with 8 bases lying between them. The chain's CDR3 is CASSLGEGPLHF. CDR3 in DNA: TGTGCCAGCAGTTTAGGTGAGGGACCCCTCCACTTT.

This rearrangement joins TRBV29-1 to TRBJ1-3; the D gene is possibly TRBD1 (5 bases). Germline V gives CDR1 SQVTM, CDR2 ANQGSEA. V shed 6 bases and J shed 0 bases, with 12 bases lying between them. The CDR3 is 14 residues long. The CDR3 DNA follows: TGCAGCGTATCCGGGGCCAACTCTGGAAACACCATATATTTT. Translating gives CSVSGANSGNTIYF.

The CDR3 is CASSPHPPGQGYTGELFF. CDR3 coding DNA: TGTGCCAGCTCACCACACCCACCGGGACAGGGTTATACCGGGGAGCTGTTTTTT. This sequence joins TRBV18 and TRBJ2-2; 9 nucleotides agree with TRBD1. Germline loops: CDR1 KGHSH, CDR2 LQKENI. V was pared by 1 base and J by 5 bases, with 11 bases of the junction left unmatched. The CDR3 totals 18 residues.

This clone was detected a few times. This rearrangement joins TRBV9 to TRBJ1-1; the D is unclear. Germline CDR1 reads SGDLS; CDR2 reads YYNGEE. This CDR3 is built from 13 residues. Trimming removed 1 base at V and 3 bases at J, with 7 bases between. The CDR3 coding sequence is TGTGCCAGCAGCGTATTTTACGACACTGAAGCTTTCTTT. It specifies CASSVFYDTEAFF.

The chain combines TRBV23-1 with TRBJ2-2; D is perhaps TRBD1 (6 bases). TRBV23-1 is filed as an ORF, its function uncertain. The germline V and J ends were trimmed by 7 bases and 4 bases, with 7 bases remaining between them. The CDR3 is made up of 12 amino acids. CDR3: CASKQGTGELFF. CDR3 bases: TGCGCCAGCAAACAGGGCACCGGGGAGCTGTTTTTT.

The V call is TRBV6-6, the J call TRBJ2-7, with D possibly being TRBD2 (5 bases). Trimming cost V 7 bases and J 3 bases, with 13 bases left between them. The germline V gene has CDR1 MNHNY and CDR2 SVGAGI (reference sequence). The CDR3 runs to 13 residues. The CDR3 coding sequence is TGTGCCAGCACGCTCAGACGGGGCTACGAGCAGTACTTC. It translates to CASTLRRGYEQYF.

The J gene is TRBJ2-3, the V gene TRBV9; tentatively, D is TRBD2 (6 bases). Per germline, CDR1 SGDLS and CDR2 YYNGEE. Between the trimmed V and J ends, which lost 3 bases and 8 bases, there was a span of 13 bases. CDR3 length: 13 amino acids. The CDR3 reads CASSAGRDATQYF. CDR3 coding DNA: TGTGCCAGCAGCGCGGGGCGGGACGCTACGCAGTATTTT.

This chain joins TRBV5-4 and TRBJ1-4, with 7 bases matching TRBD1. CDR3 size: 14 residues. V lost 2 bases to trimming and J lost 8 bases; unmatched junction nucleotides: 6. Germline V CDR1 and CDR2: SGHNT, YYREEE (reference sequence). The chain's CDR3 is CASSFDRASEKLFF. DNA of the CDR3: TGTGCCAGCAGCTTCGACAGGGCTAGCGAAAAACTGTTTTTT.

The chain recombines TRBV30 with TRBJ1-4; D might be TRBD1 (6 bases). CDR3 length equals 13 residues. Per the germline V gene, CDR1 is GTSNPN and CDR2 is SVGIG (reference sequence). V gave up 5 bases and J gave up 6 bases, with 13 bases separating them. This CDR3 reads CAWGRGAYEKLFF. The CDR3 nucleotides read TGTGCCTGGGGCAGGGGAGCCTATGAAAAACTGTTTTTT.

The V gene is TRBV9, the J gene TRBJ1-6, with no clear D. Germline CDR1 SGDLS, CDR2 YYNGEE. This CDR3 spans 12 amino acids. Trimming cost V 0 bases and J 6 bases, with 1 base left between them. The CDR3 DNA is TGTGCCAGCAGCGTAGCTAATTCACCCCTCCACTTT. Translated, it gives CASSVANSPLHF.

V usage is TRBV12-3 or TRBV12-4 and J usage is TRBJ2-2; no clear D. V was shortened by 7 bases and J by 4 bases, with 7 bases between the two germline ends. The CDR3 extends over 12 amino acids. CDR3 sequence reads: CASTLSTGELFF. In DNA form, the CDR3 reads TGTGCCAGCACCCTCAGCACCGGGGAGCTGTTTTTT.

This sequence joins TRBV5-4 and TRBJ2-5, with D possibly matching TRBD2 (6 bases). V dropped 4 bases and J dropped 5 bases, with 15 bases sitting between them. The CDR3 loop spans 14 amino acids. Per germline, CDR1 SGHNT and CDR2 YYREEE (reference sequence). Here the CDR3 reads CASSRGGALETQYF. The CDR3 DNA reads as TGTGCCAGCAGCCGCGGCGGGGCCTTGGAGACCCAGTACTTC.

Only one count was recorded for this clone. V is TRBV19 and J is TRBJ2-7; D assignment may be TRBD1 or TRBD2 (6 bases each). Per the germline V gene, CDR1 is LNHDA and CDR2 is SQIVND (reference sequence). The CDR3 sequence is 13 residues long. V was pared by 4 bases and J by 1 base, with 8 bases between. The chain's CDR3 is CASSRGASYEQYF. The CDR3 nucleotides are TGTGCCAGTAGTAGGGGGGCATCCTACGAGCAGTACTTC.

The genes are TRBV14 and TRBJ2-7, with TRBD1 identical over 9 bases. Germline V gives CDR1 SGHDN, CDR2 FVKESK. The CDR3 loop spans 16 amino acids. V lost 0 bases to trimming and J lost 3 bases; unmatched junction nucleotides: 6. In DNA form, the CDR3 reads TGTGCCAGCAGCCAAGATTTAGGACAGGGGATCTACGAGCAGTACTTC. It codes for CASSQDLGQGIYEQYF.